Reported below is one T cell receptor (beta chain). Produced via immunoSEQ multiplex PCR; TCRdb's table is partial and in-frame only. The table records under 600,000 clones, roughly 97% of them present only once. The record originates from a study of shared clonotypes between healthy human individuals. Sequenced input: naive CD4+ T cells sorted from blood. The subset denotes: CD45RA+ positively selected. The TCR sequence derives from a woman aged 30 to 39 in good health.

As DNA, the CDR3 is TGTGCCAGTAAAAAATTCGGGGAGGCCTACGAGCAGTACTTC. Amino acid sequence: CASKKFGEAYEQYF. The chain is built from TRBV19 and TRBJ2-7; D is possibly TRBD2 (6 bases). The V and J ends lost 7 bases and 2 bases respectively, with 15 bases between them. Germline CDR1 LNHDA, CDR2 SQIVND (reference sequence). The CDR3 sequence is 14 residues long.